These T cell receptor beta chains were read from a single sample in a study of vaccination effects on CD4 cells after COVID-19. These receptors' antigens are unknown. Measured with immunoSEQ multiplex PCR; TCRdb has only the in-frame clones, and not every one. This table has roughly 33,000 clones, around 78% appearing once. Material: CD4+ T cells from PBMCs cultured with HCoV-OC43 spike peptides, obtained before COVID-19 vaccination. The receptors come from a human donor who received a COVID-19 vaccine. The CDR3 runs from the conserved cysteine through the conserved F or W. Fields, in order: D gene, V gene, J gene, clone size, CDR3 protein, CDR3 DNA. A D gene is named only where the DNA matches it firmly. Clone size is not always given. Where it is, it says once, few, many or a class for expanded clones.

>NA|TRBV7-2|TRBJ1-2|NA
CASSPISSYGYTF
TGTGCCAGCAGCCCGATTTCCTCCTATGGCTACACCTTC
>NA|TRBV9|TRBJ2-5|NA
CASSVDWVHWETQYF
TGTGCCAGCAGCGTAGATTGGGTACATTGGGAGACCCAGTACTTC
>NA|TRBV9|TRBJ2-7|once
CASSVAGGTAYEQYF
TGTGCCAGCAGCGTAGCTGGGGGGACAGCATACGAGCAGTACTTC
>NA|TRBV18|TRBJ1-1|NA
CASSPETKTEAFF
TGTGCCAGCTCACCTGAGACAAAAACTGAAGCTTTCTTT
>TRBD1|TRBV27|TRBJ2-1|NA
CASSPRKLSGQRGNEQFF
TGTGCCAGCAGTCCACGGAAGCTCTCGGGACAGAGGGGCAATGAGCAGTTCTTC
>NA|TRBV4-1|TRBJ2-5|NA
CASSRRVQETQYF
TGCGCCAGCAGCCGACGGGTCCAAGAGACCCAGTACTTC
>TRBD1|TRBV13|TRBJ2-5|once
CASSSSNKQGMKTQYF
TGTGCCAGCAGCTCATCCAACAAACAGGGGATGAAGACCCAGTACTTC
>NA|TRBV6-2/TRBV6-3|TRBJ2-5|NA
CASSPGGTQYF
TGTGCCAGCAGCCCCGGTGGGACCCAGTACTTC
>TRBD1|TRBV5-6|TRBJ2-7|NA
CASSLAGTGGAQYF
TGTGCCAGCAGCTTGGCCGGGACAGGGGGCGCGCAGTACTTC
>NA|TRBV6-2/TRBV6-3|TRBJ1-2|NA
CASSYKPTDYGYTF
TGTGCCAGCAGTTACAAACCGACGGACTATGGCTACACCTTC
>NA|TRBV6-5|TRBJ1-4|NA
CASRGKDEKLFF
TGTGCCAGCAGGGGGAAAGATGAAAAACTGTTTTTT
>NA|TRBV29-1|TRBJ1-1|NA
CSVGGGSTEAFF
TGCAGCGTTGGAGGGGGTAGCACTGAAGCTTTCTTT
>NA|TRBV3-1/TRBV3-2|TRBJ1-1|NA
CASSQDRGNTEAFF
TGTGCCAGCAGCCAAGACAGGGGGAACACTGAAGCTTTCTTT
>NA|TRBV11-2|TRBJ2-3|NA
CASSLGAPSDTQYF
TGTGCCAGCAGCTTAGGAGCACCCTCGGATACGCAGTATTTT
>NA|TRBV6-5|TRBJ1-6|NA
CASRRDGNNSPLHF
TGTGCCAGCAGGCGGGACGGGAATAATTCACCCCTCCACTTT
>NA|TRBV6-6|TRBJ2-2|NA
CASRGSAGELFF
TGTGCCAGCAGAGGGAGCGCCGGGGAGCTGTTTTTT
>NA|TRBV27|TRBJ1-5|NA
CASSWGPVGLSNQPQHF
TGTGCCAGCAGTTGGGGGCCGGTGGGGCTAAGCAATCAGCCCCAGCATTTT
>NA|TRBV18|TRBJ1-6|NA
CASSPGTENSPLHF
TGTGCCAGCTCACCTGGGACGGAGAATTCACCCCTCCACTTT
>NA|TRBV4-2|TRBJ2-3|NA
CASSQGEGDDTQYF
TGTGCCAGCAGCCAGGGGGAGGGGGATGATACGCAGTATTTT
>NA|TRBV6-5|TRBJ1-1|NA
CASSKPGYSTEAFF
TGTGCCAGCAGCAAACCAGGGTATTCCACTGAAGCTTTCTTT
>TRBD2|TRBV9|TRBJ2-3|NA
CASSVADRGGQDTQYF
TGTGCCAGCAGCGTAGCTGACCGGGGGGGCCAAGATACGCAGTATTTT
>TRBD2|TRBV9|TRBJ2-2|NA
CASSESGGAITGELFF
TGTGCCAGCAGCGAGAGCGGGGGGGCGATCACCGGGGAGCTGTTTTTT
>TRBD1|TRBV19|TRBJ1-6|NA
CASDSGQAPSYNSPLHF
TGTGCCAGTGACTCGGGACAGGCTCCCTCCTATAATTCACCCCTCCACTTT
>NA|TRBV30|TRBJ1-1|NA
CAWSTRTSEAFF
TGTGCCTGGAGTACACGAACCTCTGAAGCTTTCTTT
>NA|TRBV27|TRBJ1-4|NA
CASSLSPGNNEKLFF
TGTGCCAGCAGTTTATCCCCAGGCAATAATGAAAAACTGTTTTTT
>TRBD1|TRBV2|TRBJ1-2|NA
CASSELTGAGGYTF
TGTGCCAGCAGTGAACTGACAGGGGCGGGCGGCTACACCTTC